The next 8 T cell receptor beta chains were all read from a single sample in a study of T cells in Graves' hyperthyroidism and ophthalmopathy. The investigators amplified TCR beta CDR3 regions from RNA transcripts. Primed by the HTBI set, a first-round RT-PCR was run on the TCR CDR3. MiXCR was run by TCRdb on the multiplex PCR reads, yielding one entry per CDR3 protein. The sample shows about 250,000 distinct CDR3 sequences, roughly 22% of them seen only once. Sequenced input: blood. These receptors were collected from a man aged 25-40 years with Graves' ophthalmopathy.

This clonotype was detected a few times. The chain carries TRBV5-1 and TRBJ1-2; no clear D gene. The CDR3 loop spans 14 amino acids. Deletions cut 0 bases from V and 2 bases from J, with 8 bases between. Germline V lookup: CDR1 SGHRS, CDR2 YFSETQ. The CDR3 DNA is TGCGCCAGCAGCTTGGCAACGGCAAACTATGGCTACACCTTC. As protein: CASSLATANYGYTF. Full variable domain (rest looked up from reference TRBV5-1 and TRBJ1-2): KAGVTQTPRYLIKTRGQQVTLSCSPISGHRSVSWYQQTPGQGLQFLFEYFSETQRNKGNFPGRFSGRQFSNSRSEMNVSTLELGDSALYLCASSLATANYGYTFGSGTRLTVV.

The rearrangement links TRBV27 to TRBJ2-3; 11 bases are a match to TRBD2. In germline, CDR1 is MNHEY, CDR2 SMNVEV (reference sequence). With V trimmed by 3 bases and J by 0 bases, 2 bases remained unmatched. The length of the CDR3 is 16 residues. CDR3 bases: TGTGCCAGCAGTTTTCGGACTAGCGGGAGCACAGATACGCAGTATTTT. This codes for CASSFRTSGSTDTQYF.

This clonotype came up many times. The chain couples TRBV30 to TRBJ2-2; D is uncertain. CDR1 and CDR2 (germline): GTSNPN, SVGIG (reference sequence). Trimming removed 0 bases from V and 5 bases from J, with 10 bases in between. There are 14 residues in the CDR3. CDR3 DNA: TGTGCCTGGAGTGTTGGGCTACCAACCGGGGAGCTGTTTTTT. Protein sequence: CAWSVGLPTGELFF.

This clonotype was counted many times. This chain uses TRBV5-1 with TRBJ2-5, with 7 positions matching TRBD1. This CDR3 is built from 13 residues. With 6 bases clipped from V and 1 base from J, the junction kept 3 bases outside the gene matches. The germline V gene encodes CDR1 SGHRS and CDR2 YFSETQ. The CDR3 region has the DNA TGCGCCAGCACAGGGGGTAGCCAAGAGACCCAGTACTTC. Residues: CASTGGSQETQYF.

Ten or more counts support this clonotype. This sequence joins TRBV20-1 and TRBJ1-1; no definite D call. V lost 1 base to trimming and J lost 10 bases, with 10 bases between them. The length of the CDR3 is 11 residues. Germline-derived CDR1 and CDR2 are DFQATT and SNEGSKA (reference sequence). CDR3 nucleotides: TGCAGTGCTAGAGTGGGGTTACCAGCTTTCTTT. This gives the protein CSARVGLPAFF.

Remarks on this clonotype: Just one base apart from a much larger clone, this may be a read error. The chain carries TRBV12-5 and TRBJ2-7; D is undetermined. This CDR3 has 12 amino acids. The germline V gene encodes CDR1 LGHNT and CDR2 FRNRAP. The CDR3 loop reads CASDLIADEQYF. The CDR3 nucleotides are TGTGCTAGTGATTTGATAGCCGACGAGCAGTACTTC.

V and J are TRBV6-1 and TRBJ1-5; D is unclear. This CDR3 contains 14 residues. V gave up 2 bases and J gave up 7 bases, with 12 bases separating them. The germline CDR1 and CDR2 sequences are MNHNS and SASEGT. The CDR3 protein is CASSEMTARQPQHF. CDR3 in DNA: TGTGCCAGCAGTGAAATGACTGCCAGACAGCCCCAGCATTTT.

Many counts were recorded for this clonotype. The genes are TRBV11-3 and TRBJ2-1; D call uncertain. The CDR3 spans 14 residues. Germline V gene data show CDR1 as SGHNT and CDR2 as YENEEA. V was pared by 1 base and J by 9 bases, with 13 bases between. CDR3 loop: CASSLVAPRIEQFF. CDR3 DNA sequence: TGTGCCAGCAGCTTAGTCGCCCCCCGTATTGAGCAGTTCTTC.